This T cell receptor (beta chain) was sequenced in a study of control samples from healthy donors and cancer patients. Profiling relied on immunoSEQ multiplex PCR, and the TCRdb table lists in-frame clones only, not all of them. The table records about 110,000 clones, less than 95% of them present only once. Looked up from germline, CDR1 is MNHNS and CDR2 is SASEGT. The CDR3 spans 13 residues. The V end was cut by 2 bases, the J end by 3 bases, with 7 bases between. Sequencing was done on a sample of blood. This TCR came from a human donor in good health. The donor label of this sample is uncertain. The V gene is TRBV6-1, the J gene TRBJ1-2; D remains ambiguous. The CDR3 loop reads CASSERGDYGYTF. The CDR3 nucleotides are TGTGCCAGCAGTGAACGCGGGGACTATGGCTACACCTTC.